One and the same sample provided the 8 T cell receptor beta chains below, sequenced in a study of identical twins. TCRdb processed the 5' RACE reads anew with MiXCR; each CDR3 protein has one entry. The sample lists about 300,000 distinct CDR3 sequences; about 12% were seen once. These data were also filed under a second study, of yellow fever vaccine responses in identical twins.

The source material was CD8+ T cells sorted from blood. Receptor source: a woman younger than 35 in good health.

This clonotype was seen a few times. V and J are TRBV20-1 and TRBJ2-2; 7 bases are shared with TRBD2. Germline CDR1 reads DFQATT; CDR2 reads SNEGSKA (reference sequence). The CDR3 covers 13 residues. V was clipped by 3 bases and J by 4 bases; unmatched bases: 2. The CDR3 here is CSASRGSTGELFF. Here the CDR3 DNA reads TGCAGTGCTAGTCGCGGGAGCACCGGGGAGCTGTTTTTT.

V usage is TRBV11-3 and J usage is TRBJ2-1; 10 bases line up with TRBD1. The CDR3 is 15 amino acids. Trimming took 5 bases from V and 4 from J; bases not matched to a gene: 5. The germline V gene has CDR1 SGHNT and CDR2 YENEEA. CDR3 coding DNA: TGTGCCAGCAGCCGACAGGGGGCCTTATACAATGAGCAGTTCTTC. It specifies CASSRQGALYNEQFF.

This clonotype was counted at least ten times. The J gene is TRBJ2-1, the V gene TRBV4-1; D is ambiguous. This CDR3 region has 14 residues. Germline values: CDR1 MGHRA, CDR2 YSYEKL. V lost 0 bases and J lost 5, with 8 bases in between. The CDR3 is CASSQEGPHNEQFF. The CDR3 nucleotides read TGCGCCAGCAGCCAAGAAGGTCCCCACAATGAGCAGTTCTTC.

V usage is TRBV10-3 and J usage is TRBJ1-2, with D unclear. Germline loops: CDR1 ENHRY, CDR2 SYGVKD. V shed 0 bases and J shed 8 bases, with 10 bases lying between them. The length of the CDR3 is 13 residues. CDR3 nucleotides: TGTGCCATCAGTGAGTCTCCCGGGAACGGCTACACCTTC. Its translation: CAISESPGNGYTF.

The chain is built from TRBV20-1 and TRBJ2-2; D uncertain. Per the germline V gene, CDR1 is DFQATT and CDR2 is SNEGSKA (reference sequence). This CDR3 is 15 amino acids long. V gave up 0 bases and J gave up 0 bases, with 8 bases separating them. CDR3 sequence reads: CSARDYYANTGELFF. For the CDR3, the DNA is TGCAGTGCTAGAGACTACTACGCGAACACCGGGGAGCTGTTTTTT.

The chain carries TRBV2 and TRBJ1-2, with 7 bases matching TRBD1. This CDR3 comprises 15 residues. The V gene end was trimmed by 2 bases and the J gene end by 0 bases; junction bases not matched to a gene: 3. The V gene's germline CDR1 is SNHLY and CDR2 FYNNEI. The CDR3: CASSEYRGSNYGYTF. CDR3 nucleotide sequence: TGTGCCAGCAGTGAATACAGGGGTTCTAACTATGGCTACACCTTC.

The chain uses TRBV20-1 and TRBJ1-1; no clear D. V was shortened by 6 bases and J by 4 bases, with 12 bases between the two germline ends. The germline gives CDR1 DFQATT, CDR2 SNEGSKA (reference sequence). The CDR3 spans 12 residues. This CDR3 is CSARPRTTEAFF. As DNA, the CDR3 is TGCAGTGCCCGGCCCCGGACCACTGAAGCTTTCTTT.

This chain connects TRBV2 to TRBJ2-3; TRBD2 matches at 9 bases. Looked up from germline, CDR1 is SNHLY and CDR2 is FYNNEI. The trim removed 1 base at V and 1 base at J, leaving 9 bases unmatched. The CDR3 totals 18 residues. The CDR3 DNA is TGTGCCAGCAGTGAAGTTTCCCCTAGCGGGGTCCGCACAGATACGCAGTATTTT. This gives the protein CASSEVSPSGVRTDTQYF.